The clone carrying this T cell receptor beta chain has a count of ten or more. The antigen is undetermined. This sample was taken from a study of spatial heterogeneity in lung cancer. Each CDR3 protein is one row after TCRdb ran MiXCR on the 5' RACE reads. Of 6,500 to 9,500 distinct CDR3 sequences listed, approximately 12% were seen once; the top ten hold approximately 10%. Time point denoted: sample taken at primary tumor resection. Patients with untreated early-stage non-small cell lung cancer, numbering roughly 69, were the donors. Whole RNA obtained from tumor, nontumor lung or frozen PBMC underwent sequencing without sorting. General observations from the study: Tumor mutation counts were tracked by expanded intratumoral alpha and beta TCR counts.

The sample in question was lung tumor tissue, obtained at surgery. The TCR sequence derives from a male donor with early-stage non-small cell lung cancer.

CDR3 region: CASSYTLGEQYF. DNA for the CDR3: TGTGCCAGCAGTTACACTCTGGGGGAGCAGTACTTC. The chain recombines TRBV6-2 or TRBV6-3 with TRBJ2-7; no clear D. Trimming removed 2 bases at V and 7 bases at J, with 9 bases between. The germline gives CDR1 MNHEY, CDR2 SVGEGT. The CDR3 runs 12 residues.